This T cell receptor beta chain was retrieved from a study of T cell responses to AZD1222 COVID-19 vaccine (dated by TCRdb to about 2021). Concerning the study at large: TCR sequencing was performed for 230 to 250 trial participants, of whom roughly 200 were given two doses of AZD1222 and around 26 were given two doses of MenACWY control vaccine. Trial participants were enrolled by age into subgroups of 18-55, 56-69 and 70-plus years, and about 150, 27 and 61 TCR-sequenced participants, respectively, were included in these subgroups.

This specimen's time point label, per the study, means: about 28 days (+/-7) after the second vaccine dose. Because spike-specific TCR depth and breadth did not differ between the two schedules, AZD1222 recipients who got a second dose at roughly 4 weeks were pooled with those who got a second dose at roughly 12 weeks. Samples from vaccinated people were obtained from the UK trials COV001 and COV002, which included a single-blind randomized controlled phase 2/3 trial of AZD1222 (ChAdOx1 nCoV-19) in healthy adults. For TCRbeta chain sequencing, PBMC samples were collected from trial participants at day 0 and at day 28 after the second dose. This clone was seen once. Its binding antigen is unknown. Base quality data are lacking; no much larger clone is found one base away. The paper as a whole reports these results and caveats: Epitopes outside the regions mutated in the B.1.351 and B.1.1.7 variants were reportedly recognized by nearly half of the unique spike-specific TCRs. Because no day 14 peak-response samples were available, the repertoires could be characterized only after the peak T cell response. The whole spike protein was spanned by vaccine-associated CD4 TCRs, and dominant responses were seen in regions 160-218 and 743-854. The 56-69-year group was small, and its depth increase did not reach significance, likely because of low power. After two AZD1222 doses, spike-specific TCR breadth and depth were significantly higher than at day 0 and than in MenACWY recipients. Participants were mostly white British, with more females than males. The authors suggested clonal diversity may have been underestimated. Only five or six AZD1222 recipients were SARS-CoV-2 seropositive at baseline, limiting conclusions about previously exposed vaccinees.

Sequences LNHDA (CDR1) and SQIVND (CDR2) are obtained from the germline V gene (reference sequence). Including the terminal cysteine and phenylalanine, the CDR3 comprises 14 residues. Only the CDR3 part of the read is kept: 42 bases, read in frame from the first base. The junction shows trimming of 7 bases on V and 5 bases on J, plus 17 bases between the germline ends. The CDR3 regions of human TCRbeta chains were analyzed by immunosequencing. Turning to the authors' computational methods: TCRs in the repertoires were matched against a reference library of SARS-CoV-2-specific TCRs that had been generated with the MIRA antigen-specificity platform. Breadth was defined as the fraction of unique TCRs that were SARS-CoV-2-associated. Depth was defined as the fraction of total T cells that were SARS-CoV-2-associated. Using the MIRA data, each spike-specific TCR was mapped to the spike region that the TCR reacts to and placed in a CD4 or CD8 class. Log10-transformed breadth and depth values were compared by one-way ANOVA with Sidak's multiple comparisons tests. TCRdb provides this immuneACCESS table in a form limited to in-frame rearrangements. Some clones are lacking; in checked studies, under half of them reflect an unresolved V gene, and why the rest are absent is not known. V, J and clone size are those of that table, while D and trimming were read from the DNA. The sample profile shows 100,000 to 150,000 clones; approximately 91% of them were found once. The ten largest clones add up to around 0.99% of the sample.

This receptor chain uses TRBV19 and TRBJ1-2, with the D gene uncertain. Sequences were derived from peripheral blood, sampled 28 days after the second AZD1222 dose. This clonotype originated in an adult who received the AZD1222 COVID-19 vaccine. For the CDR3, the sequence is CASNQPVIGYGYTF. The bases read TGTGCCAGTAACCAACCAGTCATCGGGTATGGCTACACCTTC.